The TCR beta chain described here comes from a study of Ad26.COV2.S vaccination and SARS-CoV-2 variants. A remark on this clone: Its antigen remains unknown.

Study findings and constraints: There was reportedly substantial breadth in spike-specific CD8+ and CD4+ T cell responses after vaccination. The study found similar non-spike TCR breadth in vaccine and placebo recipients. Relative to placebo recipients, vaccine recipients exhibited elevated spike-specific TCR breadth.

Sequencing was performed with immunoSEQ multiplex PCR; in TCRdb, only in-frame clones are kept and a portion is missing. Of 400,000 to 500,000 clones in the sample, approximately 87% were seen once. Indicated treatment: about 20 received Ad26.COV2.S at low or high dose, single or two shots; about 5 received placebo; per-sample allocation not given. Vaccine and placebo recipients were sampled on day 63 after the first injection. Participants' vaccine, an Ad26 vector, delivered Wuhan-strain SARS-CoV-2 spike. V lost 4 bases and J lost 8; bases outside the gene matches: 5. The germline V gene has CDR1 SGHTA and CDR2 FQGNSA. The CDR3 is made up of 13 amino acids.

This material consisted of peripheral blood, taken in a trial of Ad26.COV2.S vaccine versus placebo. This clonotype was obtained from a person aged 18-60 years who received the Ad26.COV2.S COVID-19 vaccine or a placebo. The chain carries TRBV7-2 and TRBJ1-2; 9 nucleotides match TRBD1. The CDR3 DNA reads as TGTGCCAGCAGCTCCACAGGGGGCGGGGGCTACACCTTC. This encodes CASSSTGGGGYTF. The full variable domain, rest sourced from reference TRBV7-2 and TRBJ1-2, is GAGVSQSPSNKVTEKGKDVELRCDPISGHTALYWYRQSLGQGLEFLIYFQGNSAPDKSGLPSDRFSAERTGGSVSTLTIQRTQQEDSAVYLCASSSTGGGGYTFGSGTRLTVV.